This T cell receptor (beta chain) comes out of a study of shared clonotypes between healthy human individuals. Produced via immunoSEQ multiplex PCR; TCRdb's table is partial and in-frame only. The profile shows about 2.3 million clones, 93% of them singletons. CDR3 length equals 16 residues. The ends lost 3 bases at V and 2 bases at J; junction bases unmatched: 9. Per germline, CDR1 ENHRY and CDR2 SYGVKD. The TCR originated in a man in his late teens or twenties in good health. Some clones in this sample may be carry-over from other donors' samples. The chain links TRBV10-3 to TRBJ2-7; 8 bases align to TRBD1. Sequencing was done on a sample of naive CD4+ T cells from PBMCs. Sample subset: CD45RA+ positively selected. The CDR3 loop reads CAISEWTGQETYEQYF. CDR3 coding DNA: TGTGCCATCAGTGAATGGACGGGACAGGAGACCTACGAGCAGTACTTC.